This T cell receptor beta chain was identified in a study of T cell responses to AZD1222 COVID-19 vaccine (dated by TCRdb to the early 2020s). For context, the study as a whole: AZD1222 recipients whose second dose came at about 4 weeks and those whose second dose came at about 12 weeks were combined into one group, since spike-specific TCR depth and breadth did not differ between the two schedules. TCR sequencing was performed for over 230 trial participants, of whom approximately 200 were given two doses of AZD1222 and about 25 were given two doses of MenACWY control vaccine. Trial participants were enrolled by age into subgroups of 18-55, 56-69 and 70-plus years, and around 150, 29 and 61 TCR-sequenced participants, respectively, were included in these subgroups.

The CDR3 regions of human TCRbeta chains were subjected to immunosequencing. The original methods were these. Repertoire TCRs were checked for matches against a reference library of SARS-CoV-2-specific TCRs that had been generated using the MIRA antigen-specificity platform. Breadth was defined as the fraction of unique TCRs that were SARS-CoV-2-associated, and depth was defined as the fraction of total T cells that were SARS-CoV-2-associated. Each spike-specific TCR was assigned to its reactive spike region and to a CD4 or CD8 class using the MIRA data. Log10-transformed breadth and depth values were compared by one-way ANOVA with Sidak's multiple comparisons tests. As stored in TCRdb, this immuneACCESS dataset retains in-frame rearrangements with V and J assigned. A fraction of the clones does not appear; measured against another copy, unresolved V genes explain less than half of the discrepancy, and the remainder lacks a known reason. V, J and clone size reflect that table, while D and trimming were determined from the DNA. The sample table contains approximately 30,000 clones; only one count was recorded for roughly 73% of them. The ten top clones hold roughly 5% of the sample.

Here is what the overall study found, with its caveats: Conclusions about previously exposed vaccinees are limited, since just five or six AZD1222 recipients were seropositive for SARS-CoV-2 at baseline. Because no samples from the day 14 peak response were available, repertoires could be characterized only after the peak T cell response. The 56-69-year group was small, and its depth increase did not reach significance, likely because of low power. CD4 TCRs associated with the vaccine covered the entire spike protein, and the dominant responses were in regions 160-218 and 743-854. Reportedly, almost half of the unique spike-specific TCRs recognized epitopes lying outside the regions that are mutated in the B.1.351 and B.1.1.7 variants. Most participants were white British and females outnumbered males, and the authors suggested that clonal diversity may have been underestimated. A significant rise in spike-specific TCR breadth and depth was observed after two AZD1222 doses relative to day 0 and relative to MenACWY recipients.

What the time point label conveys for this sample: baseline before first vaccination. Vaccinee samples were obtained from the UK trials COV001 and COV002, which included a single-blind randomized controlled phase 2/3 trial of AZD1222 (ChAdOx1 nCoV-19) in healthy adults. For TCRbeta chain sequencing, PBMC samples from trial participants were taken at day 0 and at day 28 after the second dose. Comments on this clone: Its antigen remains undetermined. No base qualities exist here, and no much larger clone lies one base off it.

The CDR3 covers 13 residues, taking in both the cysteine and the phenylalanine. The retained sequence is limited to the CDR3, 39 bases, with the frame set at the first base. The junction shows trimming of 5 bases on V and 8 bases on J, and the gene matches do not reach 8 bases of it. Per the germline V gene (reference sequence), SEHNR is the CDR1 and FQNEAQ is the CDR2. The material sequenced was peripheral blood, taken on day 0 of AZD1222 vaccination. The sequence links TRBV7-9 to TRBJ2-7, with 8 bases aligning to TRBD2. The source is an adult in good health. The CDR3: CASSVSGGAQQYF. The bases read TGTGCCAGCAGCGTCAGCGGGGGCGCTCAGCAGTACTTC.